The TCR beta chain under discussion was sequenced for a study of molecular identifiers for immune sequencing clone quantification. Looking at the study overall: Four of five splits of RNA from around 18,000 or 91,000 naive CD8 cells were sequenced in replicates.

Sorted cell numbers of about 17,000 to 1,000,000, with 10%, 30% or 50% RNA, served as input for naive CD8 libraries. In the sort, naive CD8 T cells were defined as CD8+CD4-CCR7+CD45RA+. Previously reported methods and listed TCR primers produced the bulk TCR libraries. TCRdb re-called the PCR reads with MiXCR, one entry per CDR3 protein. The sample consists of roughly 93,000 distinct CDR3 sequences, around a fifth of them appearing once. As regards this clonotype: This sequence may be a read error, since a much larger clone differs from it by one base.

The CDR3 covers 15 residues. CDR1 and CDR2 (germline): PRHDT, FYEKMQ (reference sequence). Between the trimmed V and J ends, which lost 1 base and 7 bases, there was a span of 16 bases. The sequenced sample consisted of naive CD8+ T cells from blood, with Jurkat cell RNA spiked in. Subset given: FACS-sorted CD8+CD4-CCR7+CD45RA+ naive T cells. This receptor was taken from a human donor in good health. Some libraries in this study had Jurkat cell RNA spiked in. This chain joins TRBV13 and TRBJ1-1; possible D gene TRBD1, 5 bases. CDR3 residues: CASSLDSGDRIEAFF. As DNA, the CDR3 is TGTGCCAGCAGCTTAGATTCGGGGGACCGGATTGAAGCTTTCTTT. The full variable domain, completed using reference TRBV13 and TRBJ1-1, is AAGVIQSPRHLIKEKRETATLKCYPIPRHDTVYWYQQGPGQDPQFLISFYEKMQSDKGSIPDRFSAQQFSDYHSELNMSSLELGDSALYFCASSLDSGDRIEAFFGQGTRLTVV.